This entry features one TCR beta chain sequence. Authors' methods: Amplification with reference gene primers provided the estimates of nucleated cell counts. Only in-frame clones appear in the TCRdb table, and some are missing; sequencing was by immunoSEQ multiplex PCR. That table is the source of V, J and clone size, and D and trimming were worked out from the DNA. The repertoire holds 190,000 or so clones, 75% to 90% seen once, with roughly 6.7% in the top ten. The CDR3 has 17 amino acids. Germline lookup yields CDR1 SEHNR and CDR2 FQNEAQ (reference sequence). After removal of 3 bases from V and 1 base from J, the junction contained 7 bases not matched to a gene. The sample comes from a study of blood T cell repertoires in COVID-19. Background on the study: The United States, Italy and Spain were the sources of the acute and convalescent COVID-19 samples. T cells, B-cell-depleted T cells, or PBMCs provided the cDNA or gDNA that served as material.

The chain joins TRBV7-9 to TRBJ2-5; 11 positions match TRBD2. The receptor was isolated from a man aged 35 to 55 with acute or convalescent COVID-19. The sample was peripheral blood. The CDR3 DNA follows: TGTGCCAGCAGCTTTCGACTAGCGGGGAACATCCAAGAGACCCAGTACTTC. Amino acids: CASSFRLAGNIQETQYF.